The 20 T cell receptor beta chains below all came from one sample that was sequenced in a study of PD-L1 blockade in urothelial cancer. Described time point: pretreatment peripheral blood. Here immunoSEQ multiplex PCR was the method, and the copy in TCRdb shows in-frame clones only, minus some. This sample has fewer than 95,000 clones, with around 83% found just once. The material was PBMCs, obtained around atezolizumab (anti-PD-L1) treatment. These receptors came from a man in his fifties or sixties with urothelial cancer.

V is TRBV5-6 and J is TRBJ2-7, with 9 bases fitting TRBD1. Germline CDR1 is SGHDT and CDR2 is YYEEEE. Germline trimming cut 4 bases from V and 6 bases from J; bases unmatched to any gene: 8. The CDR3 spans 14 residues. The CDR3 sequence is CASSPDRGGGEQYF. CDR3 nucleotides: TGTGCCAGCAGCCCGGACAGGGGAGGGGGCGAGCAGTACTTC.

This rearrangement joins TRBV18 to TRBJ2-2, with 13 nucleotides matching TRBD2. Germline-derived CDR1 and CDR2 are KGHSH and LQKENI. CDR3 size: 18 residues. Germline trimming cut 4 bases from V and 0 bases from J; bases unmatched to any gene: 5. CDR3: CASSRGTSGEPNTGELFF. As DNA, the CDR3 is TGTGCCAGCTCACGGGGGACTAGCGGGGAGCCGAACACCGGGGAGCTGTTTTTT.

The chain employs TRBV9 and TRBJ1-4, with 12 nucleotides matching TRBD1. Losses at the gene ends were 4 bases for V and 7 bases for J; bases not matched to a gene: 8. Germline CDR1 reads SGDLS; CDR2 reads YYNGEE. The CDR3 has 16 residues. As DNA, the CDR3 is TGTGCCAGCAGCACCCGGGACAGGGGGCTCGGTGAAAAACTGTTTTTT. Translated: CASSTRDRGLGEKLFF.

The chain has TRBV2 and TRBJ1-2; TRBD1 might be the D (6 bases). Trimming took off 2 bases at V and 5 bases at J, with 9 bases between the two ends. The CDR3 loop spans 13 amino acids. Germline V CDR1 and CDR2: SNHLY, FYNNEI. The CDR3 protein is CASSEQGQYGYTF. The CDR3 coding sequence is TGTGCCAGCAGTGAACAGGGGCAGTATGGCTACACCTTC.

This chain joins TRBV5-1 and TRBJ1-1, with 8 bases fitting TRBD1. V lost 3 bases and J lost 2; bases outside the gene matches: 6. This CDR3 comprises 15 residues. Germline loops: CDR1 SGHRS, CDR2 YFSETQ. In DNA, the CDR3 is TGCGCCAGCAGCTGGGGGACAGGCGGAAACACTGAAGCTTTCTTT. It codes for CASSWGTGGNTEAFF.

This chain links TRBV4-3 with TRBJ1-1; D unclear. The CDR3 has 14 amino acids. The V end lost 0 bases, the J end lost 1 base, and 6 bases lay between the germline ends. The germline V gene encodes CDR1 LGHNA and CDR2 YSLEER. The CDR3 sequence: CASSQEPGNTEAFF. The CDR3 DNA is TGCGCCAGCAGCCAAGAACCGGGGAACACTGAAGCTTTCTTT.

The chain links TRBV27 to TRBJ2-1; TRBD2 matches at 13 bases. The CDR3 contains 15 residues. Germline loops: CDR1 MNHEY, CDR2 SMNVEV (reference sequence). Germline trimming cut 8 bases from V and 5 bases from J; bases unmatched to any gene: 6. The CDR3 nucleotides read TGTGCCAGCTCGCGGACTAGCGGGAGAAACAATGAGCAGTTCTTC. Translation gives CASSRTSGRNNEQFF.

This clone showed up just once. The J gene is TRBJ2-1, the V gene TRBV7-9; TRBD1 agrees at 10 bases. Germline V gives CDR1 SEHNR, CDR2 FQNEAQ (reference sequence). The CDR3 is made up of 17 amino acids. With V trimmed by 2 bases and J by 4 bases, 8 bases remained unmatched. In DNA form, the CDR3 reads TGTGCCAGCAGCTTACCCCCCGGGACAGGGGCATACAATGAGCAGTTCTTC. The encoded protein is CASSLPPGTGAYNEQFF.

This clone came up once. The rearrangement links TRBV7-8 to TRBJ2-7; 9 nucleotides align to TRBD1. The V segment lost 5 bases and the J segment 9 bases; nucleotides outside the gene matches: 8. There are 13 residues in the CDR3. Germline V lookup: CDR1 SGHVS, CDR2 FQNEAQ. CDR3 bases: TGTGCCAGCAGCGGACCGGGACAGGGAGGGCAGTACTTC. Translation: CASSGPGQGGQYF.

The CDR3 nucleotides read TGTGCCAGCAGCTTAGGACAGACAAACACTGAAGCTTTCTTT. It translates to CASSLGQTNTEAFF. The genes are TRBV5-4 and TRBJ1-1; D may be TRBD1 (6 bases). In germline, CDR1 is SGHNT, CDR2 YYREEE (reference sequence). V lost 2 bases, J lost 2 bases, and 10 bases lay in between. This CDR3 region has 14 residues.

In its sample, this clone was seen once. The chain employs TRBV6-6 and TRBJ2-1, with 7 nucleotides matching TRBD1. The CDR3 consists of 13 residues. Germline CDR1 and CDR2: MNHNY and SVGAGI (reference sequence). V shed 7 bases and J 7 bases; nucleotides not matched to a gene: 7. DNA for the CDR3: TGTGCCAGCATCCGACAGGGCGATAATGAGCAGTTCTTC. This encodes CASIRQGDNEQFF.

The genes are TRBV13 and TRBJ2-3, with TRBD2 matching over 13 bases. From germline, CDR1 is PRHDT and CDR2 FYEKMQ (reference sequence). The V segment lost 5 bases and the J segment 4 bases; nucleotides outside the gene matches: 6. There are 16 residues in the CDR3. The CDR3 here is CASSLRLAGGPDTQYF. The CDR3, as DNA: TGTGCCAGCAGCCTCCGACTAGCGGGAGGTCCAGATACGCAGTATTTT.

This rearrangement joins TRBV6-1 to TRBJ1-4, with D maybe TRBD1 (6 bases). Germline V gene data show CDR1 as MNHNS and CDR2 as SASEGT. Trimming took off 7 bases at V and 5 bases at J, with 14 bases between the two ends. The CDR3 sequence is 14 residues long. The CDR3 coding sequence is TGTGCCAGCAATAAGGACAGCTTCAATGAAAAACTGTTTTTT. This encodes CASNKDSFNEKLFF.

In its sample, this clone was seen once. The CDR3 reads CASSLGGGQRPYNEQFF. As DNA, the CDR3 is TGTGCCAGCAGCTTAGGAGGGGGCCAACGCCCGTACAATGAGCAGTTCTTC. The chain employs TRBV7-6 and TRBJ2-1; 7 bases agree with TRBD1. CDR3 length: 17 amino acids. Germline assignment: CDR1 SGHVS and CDR2 FNYEAQ. Unmatched junction bases numbered 10, after V lost 1 base and J lost 4 bases.

This chain uses TRBV2 with TRBJ2-3; 7 bases map to TRBD2. CDR3 size: 15 residues. V trimming: 5 bases; J trimming: 3 bases; junction bases outside the gene matches: 8. In germline, CDR1 is SNHLY, CDR2 FYNNEI. The chain's CDR3 is CASSLGGSETDTQYF. In DNA, the CDR3 is TGTGCCAGCAGTTTAGGCGGGAGTGAGACAGATACGCAGTATTTT.

The rearrangement joins TRBV6-1 to TRBJ2-4; D is possibly TRBD1 (6 bases). Trimming took off 0 bases at V and 8 bases at J, with 17 bases between the two ends. CDR3 size: 16 residues. Germline CDR1 and CDR2: MNHNS and SASEGT. The DNA for the CDR3 is TGTGCCAGCAGTGAAGCTCCGGACAGTTACTACGACATTCAGTACTTC. This gives the protein CASSEAPDSYYDIQYF.

This clone has only one observation. V usage is TRBV27 and J usage is TRBJ1-2, with D possibly TRBD1 on 6 matching bases. CDR1 MNHEY and CDR2 SMNVEV come from the germline V gene (reference sequence). There are 16 residues in the CDR3. Trimming removed 4 bases at V and 5 bases at J, with 20 bases between. The CDR3 protein is CASSSNPGRGNYGYTF. The CDR3 coding sequence is TGTGCCAGCAGTTCGAACCCCGGCAGGGGTAATTATGGCTACACCTTC.

The sample holds one count of this clone. The junction differs from germline at one of its ends, possibly a read error. This chain links TRBV30 with TRBJ2-2; D uncertain. The CDR3 extends over 14 amino acids. Germline-derived CDR1 and CDR2 are GTSNPN and SVGIG (reference sequence). Here the CDR3 DNA reads TGTGCCCGGAGTGGCCAGATGAACACCGGGGAGCTGTTTTTT. Its protein is CARSGQMNTGELFF.

The J gene is TRBJ1-4, the V gene TRBV19; D is possibly TRBD1 (5 bases). Per the germline V gene, CDR1 is LNHDA and CDR2 is SQIVND (reference sequence). CDR3 length: 15 amino acids. V lost 1 base and J 8 bases, leaving 14 bases between the germline ends. The CDR3 spells CASSIGGRLTEKLFF. Written as DNA, the CDR3 is TGTGCCAGTAGTATAGGGGGCAGGCTGACCGAAAAACTGTTTTTT.

The rearrangement links TRBV18 to TRBJ2-5; 7 nucleotides align to TRBD2. The J segment lost 0 bases and the V segment lost 3 bases, leaving 4 bases of the junction unmatched. The CDR3 length is 15 residues. CDR1 and CDR2 from the germline V gene are KGHSH and LQKENI. CDR3 amino acids: CASSPRLADQETQYF. The CDR3 region has the DNA TGTGCCAGCTCACCGCGGCTAGCGGACCAAGAGACCCAGTACTTC.